One and the same sample provided the 15 T cell receptor beta chains below, sequenced in a study of T cell clones after liver transplantation. Repertoires were generated with immunoSEQ multiplex PCR, while TCRdb's copy carries only in-frame clones and drops some. The repertoire has more than 8,000 clones, 75% to 80% of them found once; the top ten carry about 18%. The source was CD8+ T cells from blood, collected before liver transplant. The origin of the receptors is a human donor who received a liver transplant.

DNA of the CDR3: TGTGCCAGCTGGGGGACAGGGGGATCGGGTACTGAAGCTTTCTTT. Protein: CASWGTGGSGTEAFF. This chain uses TRBV6-1 with TRBJ1-1; 11 bases line up with TRBD1. Looked up from germline, CDR1 is MNHNS and CDR2 is SASEGT. This CDR3 comprises 15 residues. V was pared by 8 bases and J by 5 bases, with 10 bases of the junction left unmatched.

This chain uses TRBV30 with TRBJ1-2; D is undetermined. Germline CDR1 and CDR2: GTSNPN and SVGIG (reference sequence). Trimming stripped 7 bases from V and 9 bases from J, with 18 bases between. This CDR3 is built from 12 residues. The CDR3 sequence is CASLAADNRYTF. The CDR3 DNA follows: TGTGCCTCCTTGGCGGCAGACAATCGCTACACCTTC.

This chain connects TRBV5-5 to TRBJ2-1; 11 bases line up with TRBD2. The CDR3 is made up of 15 amino acids. Looked up from germline, CDR1 is SGHKS and CDR2 is YYEKEE (reference sequence). Unmatched junction bases numbered 5, after V lost 1 base and J lost 8 bases. The chain's CDR3 is CASSLPLAGADEQFF. The CDR3 DNA reads TGTGCCAGCAGCTTGCCACTAGCGGGGGCTGATGAGCAGTTCTTC. The full variable domain, completed using reference TRBV5-5 and TRBJ2-1, is DAGVTQSPTHLIKTRGQQVTLRCSPISGHKSVSWYQQVLGQGPQFIFQYYEKEERGRGNFPDRFSARQFPNYSSELNVNALLLGDSALYLCASSLPLAGADEQFFGPGTRLTVL.

This clone was observed a single time. The genes are TRBV21-1 and TRBJ2-7; the table's D call, TRBD1, has no DNA check behind it. TRBV21-1 is described as a pseudogene. The CDR3 loop spans 13 amino acids. The CDR3 protein is CASTSGHDYEQYF. CDR3 DNA sequence: TGTGCCAGCACCTCAGGACACGACTACGAGCAGTACTTC.

A few counts support this clone. This chain uses TRBV5-6 with TRBJ1-2; the match to TRBD1 covers 7 bases. Germline assignment: CDR1 SGHDT and CDR2 YYEEEE. V lost 0 bases, J lost 7 bases, and 9 bases stayed unmatched. The CDR3 consists of 15 residues. Here the CDR3 DNA reads TGTGCCAGCAGCTTGGAGGTAGGGGGCGCGGGTGGCTACACCTTC. Protein: CASSLEVGGAGGYTF.

The V and J genes are TRBV5-4 and TRBJ2-4; possibly TRBD1 for D (6 bases). This CDR3 region has 16 residues. Trimming left V 3 bases short and J 8 bases short, with 21 bases between. Germline V CDR1 and CDR2: SGHNT, YYREEE (reference sequence). DNA for the CDR3: TGTGCCAGCAGCTCATGGCAGGGGCGAACAAGGGACATTCAGTACTTC. This sequence encodes CASSSWQGRTRDIQYF.

To note about this clone: Other DNA sequences within the sample encode an identical CDR3. The chain has TRBV19 and TRBJ2-7; weak D call: TRBD2 (7 bases). V lost 10 bases, J lost 1 base, and 17 bases lay in between. The CDR3 length is 14 residues. CDR1 and CDR2 (germline): LNHDA, SQIVND (reference sequence). The CDR3 protein is CATTGGPGSYEQYF. The CDR3 region has the DNA TGTGCCACTACCGGGGGGCCGGGGTCCTACGAGCAGTACTTC.

In its sample, this clone was seen a few times. The rearrangement joins TRBV4-2 to TRBJ2-7; a weak D match, TRBD1 (6 bases). V was trimmed by 0 bases and J by 2 bases, leaving 14 bases between them. This CDR3 spans 16 amino acids. Germline loops: CDR1 LGHNA, CDR2 YNFKEQ. The CDR3 loop reads CASSQERSGDTYEQYF. The CDR3 DNA is TGTGCCAGCAGCCAAGAGCGTTCAGGGGATACCTACGAGCAGTACTTC.

V usage is TRBV4-3 and J usage is TRBJ2-1; 7 bases align to TRBD2. V dropped 4 bases and J dropped 5; count of bases not matched to a gene: 8. In germline, CDR1 is LGHNA, CDR2 YSLEER. This CDR3 is built from 15 residues. In nucleotides, the CDR3 is TGCGCCAGCAGCCCTAAGCCGGGACTAAACAATGAGCAGTTCTTC. This encodes CASSPKPGLNNEQFF.

This clone came up once. The genes are TRBV13 and TRBJ2-5; the D is unclear. This CDR3 region has 13 residues. V lost 0 bases, J lost 4 bases, and 6 bases lay in between. Looked up from germline, CDR1 is PRHDT and CDR2 is FYEKMQ (reference sequence). CDR3 amino acids: CASSLGRAETQYF. CDR3 nucleotides: TGTGCCAGCAGCTTAGGAAGGGCAGAGACCCAGTACTTC. Drawing the rest from reference TRBV13 and TRBJ2-5, the complete variable domain is AAGVIQSPRHLIKEKRETATLKCYPIPRHDTVYWYQQGPGQDPQFLISFYEKMQSDKGSIPDRFSAQQFSDYHSELNMSSLELGDSALYFCASSLGRAETQYFGPGTRLLVL.

The J gene is TRBJ2-1, the V gene TRBV19, with TRBD2 identical over 9 bases. The germline V gene encodes CDR1 LNHDA and CDR2 SQIVND (reference sequence). This CDR3 comprises 14 residues. V shed 2 bases and J 5 bases; nucleotides not matched to a gene: 1. CDR3 nucleotide sequence: TGTGCCAGTAGTATACTAGCGGGGAACAATGAGCAGTTCTTC. Encoded protein: CASSILAGNNEQFF.

The gene calls are TRBV2 and TRBJ2-3, with TRBD2 matching over 7 bases. CDR1 and CDR2 (germline): SNHLY, FYNNEI. The trim removed 3 bases at V and 5 bases at J, leaving 5 bases unmatched. This CDR3 spans 14 amino acids. The DNA for the CDR3 is TGTGCCAGCAGTGAGGGTAGCGGGCAAGATACGCAGTATTTT. Encoded protein: CASSEGSGQDTQYF.

In its sample, this clone was seen a few times. The chain combines TRBV7-2 with TRBJ2-7; 8 bases line up with TRBD2. Germline CDR1 SGHTA, CDR2 FQGNSA. V gave up 0 bases and J gave up 4 bases; unmatched junction bases: 5. The CDR3 contains 15 residues. The CDR3 reads CASSLALAGWYEQYF. The DNA of the CDR3 is TGTGCCAGCAGCTTAGCTCTAGCGGGTTGGTACGAGCAGTACTTC.

The chain links TRBV2 to TRBJ1-2; maybe TRBD1 (6 bases). Germline lookup yields CDR1 SNHLY and CDR2 FYNNEI. The CDR3 runs to 15 residues. V lost 1 base and J 4 bases, leaving 13 bases between the germline ends. The CDR3 DNA reads as TGTGCCAGCAGTGAAGGGAGGGGGATCGGCTATGGCTACACCTTC. Translation gives CASSEGRGIGYGYTF.

The gene calls are TRBV4-3 and TRBJ1-5; no definite D call. V lost 4 bases and J lost 5, with 12 bases in between. The CDR3 consists of 14 residues. Germline CDR1 reads LGHNA; CDR2 reads YSLEER. The CDR3 protein is CASSPMTGDQPQHF. CDR3 DNA sequence: TGCGCCAGCAGCCCTATGACCGGGGATCAGCCCCAGCATTTT.